This TCR beta chain is from a study of cytomegalovirus exposure and HLA in healthy donors. Study at large: The roughly 120 million unique TCR beta sequences, from roughly 180 million T cells, were found by an earlier analysis.

The study, taken as a whole, reports: Follow-up analysis later connected one missense variant in DCLRE1C with trimming of TCR beta V- and J-genes. Previous analysis showed most TCR beta V segments were productive about 90% or about 30% of the time.

Both 60 Vbeta primers and 13 Jbeta primers went into the PCR. TCRdb's table, derived via immunoSEQ multiplex PCR, lists solely in-frame clones and lacks some. The sample yields around 160,000 clones, 65% to 70% seen once. Though nominally healthy at sampling, donors likely had unrecorded immune exposures. Worth noting for this clone: The antigen is unknown.

The trim removed 2 bases at V and 8 bases at J, leaving 29 bases unmatched. From germline, CDR1 is WNHNN and CDR2 SYGVQD (reference sequence). CDR3 size: 22 residues. J is TRBJ1-2 and V is TRBV10-1; 10 positions match TRBD1. Sequencing was carried out using PBMCs. This TCR was recovered from a woman aged 18-35 years in good health and CMV-seropositive. CDR3 sequence (DNA): TGCGCCAGCAGTGAGATCAGCGATCGGCCGGCGTCCTCCCGGGACAGGGGTTCGGGCTACACCTTC. Protein sequence: CASSEISDRPASSRDRGSGYTF.